This T cell receptor (beta chain) emerged from a study of T cell repertoires in cytomegalovirus infection. Study context: A matching HLA type, together with CMV infection, was signaled by public TCR beta signatures.

TCRdb itself ran the reads through MiXCR, one entry per CDR3 protein. The sample yields under 150,000 distinct CDR3 sequences, 8.8% seen once. In the case of this clonotype: Its antigen remains unknown.

Points from the study as a whole: The response measured ex vivo was dominated by TCR beta clonotypes (HLA-C-restricted and CMV-specific). CMV carriers having the relevant HLA were flagged by cumulative public TCR beta family frequency.

Sequenced material: PBMCs. This sequence originates from a human donor in good health (CMV status not recorded). Some clones in this sample may be carry-over from other donors' samples.

CDR3 region: CASSPLGQGNEKLFF. The CDR3 DNA is TGTGCCAGTAGTCCCCTGGGACAGGGGAATGAAAAACTGTTTTTT. This rearrangement joins TRBV19 to TRBJ1-4, with 10 positions matching TRBD1. V gave up 5 bases and J gave up 5 bases; unmatched junction bases: 5. The germline V gene encodes CDR1 LNHDA and CDR2 SQIVND (reference sequence). The CDR3 covers 15 residues.